These T cell receptor beta chains were read from a single sample in a study of T-cell memory formation after mild COVID-19. One entry per CDR3 protein, called by TCRdb with MiXCR from the 5' RACE reads. The sample records about 270,000 distinct CDR3 sequences, around 15% being singletons. Sequenced input: PBMCs or a T cell subset sorted from them (not recorded which). These receptors were collected from a man between 18 and 35 years old who had mild COVID-19 (a few samples of this study predate the infection). Cell type and time point are not known. Each CDR3 is given with its conserved first and last residue. A D gene is named only where the DNA matches it firmly. Clone size is stated in some rows and not others, as once, few, many or a class when expanded.

>-|TRBJ2-1|TRBV20-1|16|TRBD2
CSASGGFSGGSNEQFF
TGCAGTGCTAGCGGCGGCTTTAGCGGGGGGTCCAATGAGCAGTTCTTC
>few|TRBJ2-5|TRBV5-1|14|-
CASSQIGGPETQYF
TGCGCCAGCAGCCAGATCGGGGGGCCTGAGACCCAGTACTTC
>-|TRBJ2-3|TRBV6-2/TRBV6-3|12|-
CASTGYTDTQYF
TGTGCCAGCACCGGGTACACAGATACGCAGTATTTT
>-|TRBJ2-5|TRBV20-1|10|-
CSGRRTTQYF
TGCAGTGGCCGTAGGACCACCCAGTACTTC
>many|TRBJ2-1|TRBV5-1|13|-
CASSETGWGEQFF
TGCGCCAGCAGCGAAACAGGGTGGGGAGAGCAGTTCTTC
>-|TRBJ1-2|TRBV27|13|-
CASSPGGAYGYTF
TGTGCCAGCAGCCCGGGGGGGGCCTATGGCTACACCTTC
>-|TRBJ1-2|TRBV10-3|13|TRBD1
CAIRRQGAYGYTF
TGTGCCATCAGGAGACAGGGGGCATATGGCTACACCTTC
>many|TRBJ2-1|TRBV9|16|TRBD1
CASSSRFGTGYNEQFF
TGTGCCAGCAGCTCTAGGTTCGGGACAGGGTATAATGAGCAGTTCTTC
>-|TRBJ2-5|TRBV11-2|15|TRBD2
CASSSRLAVEETQYF
TGTGCCAGCAGCTCTCGACTAGCGGTAGAAGAGACCCAGTACTTC
>few|TRBJ1-1|TRBV6-6|15|TRBD1
CASSYWGGQQAEAFF
TGTGCCAGCAGTTACTGGGGGGGACAGCAAGCTGAAGCTTTCTTT
>few|TRBJ2-1|TRBV28|11|-
CASSIRRGQFF
TGTGCCAGCAGTATACGCCGGGGGCAGTTCTTC
>-|TRBJ2-1|TRBV7-2|12|-
CASSGATSEQFF
TGTGCCAGCAGCGGCGCCACTAGTGAGCAGTTCTTC
>many|TRBJ2-3|TRBV5-1|14|-
CASSLVGVTDTQYF
TGTGCCAGCAGCTTAGTTGGGGTCACAGATACGCAGTATTTT
>few|TRBJ2-5|TRBV28|16|TRBD2
CASSSGTSGDQETQYF
TGTGCCAGCAGTTCCGGGACTAGCGGCGACCAAGAGACCCAGTACTTC
>-|TRBJ2-5|TRBV4-3|15|TRBD1
CASSQETGQPETQYF
TGCGCCAGCAGCCAAGAGACGGGACAGCCGGAGACCCAGTACTTC
>once|TRBJ1-2|TRBV12-3/TRBV12-4|14|TRBD1
CASRLSGQGDGYTF
TGTGCCAGCAGACTCTCGGGACAGGGAGATGGCTACACCTTC
>few|TRBJ1-6|TRBV6-5|16|TRBD1
CASSYTGQGDGSPLHF
TGTGCCAGCAGTTACACCGGACAGGGCGATGGTTCACCCCTCCACTTT
>many|TRBJ2-7|TRBV6-1|13|TRBD1
CASSGDRGYEQYF
TGTGCCAGCAGTGGGGACAGGGGTTACGAGCAGTACTTC
>many|TRBJ2-2|TRBV7-7|13|-
CASSAQVSGELFF
TGTGCTAGCAGCGCCCAGGTATCCGGGGAGCTGTTTTTT
>-|TRBJ2-7|TRBV6-2/TRBV6-3|13|-
CASSYAANYEQYF
TGTGCCAGCAGTTACGCAGCGAACTACGAGCAGTACTTC
>-|TRBJ2-7|TRBV6-6|14|-
CASSPIGGVYEQYF
TGTGCCAGCAGTCCCATTGGGGGAGTTTACGAGCAGTACTTC
>few|TRBJ1-4|TRBV2|13|-
CASATGLDEKLFF
TGTGCCAGCGCGACAGGACTTGATGAAAAACTGTTTTTT
>few|TRBJ1-1|TRBV7-9|12|-
CASSFVPTEAFF
TGTGCCAGCAGCTTCGTCCCGACTGAAGCTTTCTTT
>-|TRBJ2-7|TRBV6-6|17|-
CASSSERTAGWVDEQYF
TGTGCCAGCAGTTCGGAGCGGACGGCCGGGTGGGTGGACGAGCAGTACTTC
>-|TRBJ2-2|TRBV4-3|15|TRBD1
CASSQDQQGGGELFF
TGCGCCAGCAGCCAAGATCAACAGGGGGGAGGGGAGCTGTTTTTT
>-|TRBJ2-7|TRBV20-1|15|-
CSARDPGASVYEQYF
TGCAGTGCTAGAGACCCGGGGGCCTCCGTGTACGAGCAGTACTTC
>-|TRBJ2-7|TRBV10-3|15|-
CAISELTSRPYEQYF
TGTGCCATCAGTGAGTTGACGTCAAGGCCCTACGAGCAGTACTTC
>few|TRBJ2-7|TRBV7-9|12|-
CASSGTYYEQYF
TGTGCCAGCAGCGGGACATACTACGAGCAGTACTTC
>few|TRBJ1-1|TRBV7-2|13|-
CASSLVREAVAFF
TGTGCCAGCAGCTTAGTTCGGGAGGCAGTAGCTTTCTTT
>-|TRBJ2-3|TRBV29-1|14|-
CSVDSLGDTDTQYF
TGCAGCGTTGATTCACTGGGGGACACAGATACGCAGTATTTT
>-|TRBJ1-5|TRBV2|13|-
CASSDTGRQPQHF
TGTGCCAGCAGTGATACGGGGCGGCAGCCCCAGCATTTT
>-|TRBJ2-7|TRBV10-3|13|-
CATTPAGVPEQYF
TGTGCCACCACCCCCGCAGGGGTGCCCGAGCAGTACTTC
>few|TRBJ1-2|TRBV5-1|13|-
CASSSDYPGSYTF
TGCGCCAGCAGCTCCGATTACCCGGGGAGCTACACCTTC
>few|TRBJ2-4|TRBV12-3/TRBV12-4|14|-
CASRNRDQGNIQYF
TGTGCCAGCAGGAACAGGGATCAGGGAAACATTCAGTACTTC
>-|TRBJ1-2|TRBV6-5|16|TRBD1
CASSSPRDRDLYGYTF
TGTGCCAGCAGTTCCCCCCGGGACAGGGACCTCTATGGCTACACCTTC
>-|TRBJ1-2|TRBV27|12|-
CAIRRTVYGYTF
TGTGCCATCAGGAGGACAGTGTATGGCTACACCTTC
>-|TRBJ1-5|TRBV4-1|16|-
CASSQRTGLFNQPQHF
TGCGCCAGCAGCCAGAGGACCGGCCTCTTCAATCAGCCCCAGCATTTT
>few|TRBJ2-7|TRBV6-2/TRBV6-3|11|-
CASSSPGQSYF
TGTGCCAGCAGTAGTCCGGGACAATCGTACTTC
>few|TRBJ2-6|TRBV12-3/TRBV12-4|17|TRBD1
CASSTPRQGAGANVLTF
TGTGCCAGCAGTACCCCCCGACAGGGGGCTGGGGCCAACGTCCTGACTTTC
>-|TRBJ2-7|TRBV6-5|14|-
CASSYRPGSYEQYF
TGTGCCAGCAGTTACAGGCCTGGGTCCTACGAGCAGTACTTC
>-|TRBJ2-1|TRBV4-3|19|TRBD1
CASSRHRTGGGSSYNEQFF
TGCGCCAGCAGCCGGCATCGGACAGGGGGCGGAAGCTCCTACAATGAGCAGTTCTTC
>few|TRBJ2-7|TRBV20-1|14|-
CSARDLTSLYEQYF
TGCAGTGCTAGAGATCTAACCTCCCTCTACGAGCAGTACTTC
>-|TRBJ1-2|TRBV30|10|-
CAHRDYGYTF
TGTGCCCACAGGGACTATGGCTACACCTTC
>many|TRBJ1-6|TRBV5-1|16|-
CASSQTPGAINSPLHF
TGCGCCAGCAGCCAAACCCCCGGAGCTATCAATTCACCCCTCCACTTT
>-|TRBJ2-3|TRBV9|15|-
CASSLKGLIPDTQYF
TGTGCCAGCAGTCTAAAGGGGCTAATCCCAGATACGCAGTATTTT
>-|TRBJ1-4|TRBV25-1|15|TRBD1
CASSAWDSRNEKLFF
TGTGCCAGCAGTGCCTGGGACAGCCGTAATGAAAAACTGTTTTTT
>few|TRBJ1-2|TRBV20-1|11|-
CSAQDRYGYTF
TGCAGTGCACAAGACCGGTATGGCTACACCTTC
>-|TRBJ2-1|TRBV4-3|14|TRBD1
CASSQVAKGAEQFF
TGCGCCAGCAGCCAAGTGGCGAAGGGGGCTGAGCAGTTCTTC
>few|TRBJ2-2|TRBV11-2|13|-
CASWDTNTGELFF
TGTGCCAGTTGGGACACCAACACCGGGGAGCTGTTTTTT
>many|TRBJ2-2|TRBV4-3|15|-
CASSQDLEFSGELFF
TGCGCCAGCAGCCAAGATCTGGAGTTTTCCGGGGAGCTGTTTTTT
>few|TRBJ2-1|TRBV4-2|14|-
CASRISGSYNEQFF
TGTGCCAGCAGGATAAGCGGGTCCTACAATGAGCAGTTCTTC
>few|TRBJ1-2|TRBV6-5|17|TRBD1
CASRSGTGGRIIYGYTF
TGTGCCAGCAGATCGGGGACAGGGGGTCGGATAATCTATGGCTACACCTTC